Presented here are 10 T cell receptor beta chains from one specimen sequenced in a study of blood T cell repertoires in COVID-19. TCRdb's table, derived via immunoSEQ multiplex PCR, lists solely in-frame clones and lacks some. This table holds more than 150,000 clones, 80% to 90% found once. The material sequenced was peripheral blood. The receptors were gathered from a man aged 60 to 75 with acute or convalescent COVID-19.

The chain uses TRBV6-5 and TRBJ2-1; 7 bases match TRBD1. Trimming took 7 bases from V and 7 from J; bases not matched to a gene: 10. Germline assignment: CDR1 MNHEY and CDR2 SVGAGI. The length of the CDR3 is 14 residues. DNA of the CDR3: TGTGCCAGCAAGCGACAGGGATCGAGAAATGAGCAGTTCTTC. It codes for CASKRQGSRNEQFF.

The V gene is TRBV27, the J gene TRBJ1-5; 9 bases agree with TRBD1. V lost 8 bases to trimming and J lost 7 bases; unmatched junction nucleotides: 15. Germline V gene lookup returns CDR1 MNHEY and CDR2 SMNVEV (reference sequence). The CDR3 spans 16 residues. The CDR3 DNA sequence: TGTGCCAGCTGCCGATTGGGACAGGGAGGATGGCAGCCCCAGCATTTT. Its protein product is CASCRLGQGGWQPQHF.

V and J are TRBV6-2 or TRBV6-3 and TRBJ1-2, with 10 positions matching TRBD1. The CDR3 spans 20 residues. In germline, CDR1 is MNHEY, CDR2 SVGEGT. J lost 0 bases, V lost 3 bases, and 16 bases had no gene match. In nucleotides, the CDR3 is TGTGCCAGCAGTTATCACAGGCAACCGGGACAGGGGATTTCTAACTATGGCTACACCTTC. It specifies CASSYHRQPGQGISNYGYTF.

The chain is built from TRBV20-1 and TRBJ2-1; a possible D gene is TRBD2 (6 bases). Trimming took off 3 bases at V and 7 bases at J, with 19 bases between the two ends. The length of the CDR3 is 15 residues. The germline V gene has CDR1 DFQATT and CDR2 SNEGSKA (reference sequence). CDR3 in DNA: TGCAGTGCTAGTCCGGGGGTAGCTGCAGGGAATGAGCAGTTCTTC. Residues: CSASPGVAAGNEQFF.

This chain uses TRBV6-5 with TRBJ2-3; D possibly corresponds to TRBD2 (5 bases). CDR3 size: 14 residues. The germline V gene encodes CDR1 MNHEY and CDR2 SVGAGI. The V end was cut by 6 bases, the J end by 5 bases, with 15 bases between. The CDR3 DNA follows: TGTGCCAGCAGCCTCCGGGAAGGGCGAGATACGCAGTATTTT. This gives the protein CASSLREGRDTQYF.

This clone has just one count. The CDR3: CAWSVQSGRAHGTGELFF. The CDR3 nucleotides read TGTGCCTGGAGTGTACAAAGCGGGAGGGCCCACGGCACCGGGGAGCTGTTTTTT. The chain joins TRBV30 to TRBJ2-2; 10 bases are shared with TRBD2. Germline V gene data show CDR1 as GTSNPN and CDR2 as SVGIG (reference sequence). CDR3 length: 18 residues. Trimming took 0 bases from V and 4 from J; bases not matched to a gene: 11.

The rearrangement links TRBV3-1 (or the pseudogene TRBV3-2) to TRBJ2-7; 10 positions match TRBD2. The germline CDR1 and CDR2 sequences are LGHDT and YNNKEL (reference sequence). CDR3 length: 14 residues. J was trimmed by 4 bases and V by 3 bases; bases with no gene match: 3. In DNA form, the CDR3 reads TGTGCCAGCAGCCAGTCTAGCGGGAGTTACGAGCAGTACTTC. Translated: CASSQSSGSYEQYF.

The chain is built from TRBV30 and TRBJ1-2; D not certain. The ends were cut back, 3 bases at V and 8 bases at J, with 16 bases in the middle. The CDR3 has 13 amino acids. Germline V gives CDR1 GTSNPN, CDR2 SVGIG (reference sequence). In nucleotides, the CDR3 is TGTGCCTGGAGGGCCTCACCGGGGAGGGGCTACACCTTC. This translates into CAWRASPGRGYTF.

The chain is built from TRBV18 and TRBJ2-3; 10 positions match TRBD2. V lost 2 bases to trimming and J lost 4 bases; unmatched junction nucleotides: 9. CDR1 is KGHSH, CDR2 LQKENI, per germline. CDR3 length equals 17 residues. This CDR3 is CASSPGSGRAGSDTQYF. CDR3 DNA sequence: TGTGCCAGCTCACCAGGGAGCGGGAGGGCCGGGTCAGATACGCAGTATTTT.

The chain employs TRBV2 and TRBJ2-3; TRBD2 agrees at 10 bases. This CDR3 is built from 14 residues. With V trimmed by 8 bases and J by 5 bases, 7 bases remained unmatched. Looked up from germline, CDR1 is SNHLY and CDR2 is FYNNEI. The CDR3 spells CASQREGQGDTQYF. Here the CDR3 DNA reads TGTGCCAGCCAGCGGGAGGGCCAGGGAGATACGCAGTATTTT.